Below, 3 T cell receptor beta chains from the same sample are listed, as sequenced in a study of cytomegalovirus exposure and HLA in healthy donors. This PCR relied on a set of 60 Vbeta primers and 13 Jbeta primers. The protocol was immunoSEQ multiplex PCR, while the TCRdb copy is restricted to in-frame clones and leaves out a portion. The data contain 150,000 to 200,000 clones, about three quarters of them singletons. Sequencing used PBMCs. These receptor sequences come from a woman in her 40s in good health and CMV-seronegative.

The chain recombines TRBV6-6 with TRBJ2-1, with D unresolved. Germline CDR1 MNHNY, CDR2 SVGAGI (reference sequence). V gave up 2 bases and J gave up 7 bases, with 6 bases separating them. The CDR3 covers 12 residues. The CDR3 sequence is CASSYAVNEQFF. As DNA, the CDR3 is TGTGCCAGCAGTTACGCGGTGAATGAGCAGTTCTTC.

V and J are TRBV30 and TRBJ1-3; D possibly corresponds to TRBD1 (6 bases). CDR3 length: 15 residues. Germline lookup yields CDR1 GTSNPN and CDR2 SVGIG (reference sequence). V lost 0 bases, J lost 4 bases, and 13 bases lay in between. CDR3 nucleotide sequence: TGTGCCTGGAGTGTACTCCAGGGGCGCGGAAACACCATATATTTT. Its translation: CAWSVLQGRGNTIYF.

The rearrangement uses TRBV29-1 and TRBJ2-2; 10 positions match TRBD1. V lost 7 bases and J lost 7; bases outside the gene matches: 6. The CDR3 sequence is 13 residues long. Germline V gene lookup returns CDR1 SQVTM and CDR2 ANQGSEA. CDR3 loop: CSATGGRGGELFF. The DNA of the CDR3 is TGCAGCGCGACAGGGGGCCGTGGCGGGGAGCTGTTTTTT.